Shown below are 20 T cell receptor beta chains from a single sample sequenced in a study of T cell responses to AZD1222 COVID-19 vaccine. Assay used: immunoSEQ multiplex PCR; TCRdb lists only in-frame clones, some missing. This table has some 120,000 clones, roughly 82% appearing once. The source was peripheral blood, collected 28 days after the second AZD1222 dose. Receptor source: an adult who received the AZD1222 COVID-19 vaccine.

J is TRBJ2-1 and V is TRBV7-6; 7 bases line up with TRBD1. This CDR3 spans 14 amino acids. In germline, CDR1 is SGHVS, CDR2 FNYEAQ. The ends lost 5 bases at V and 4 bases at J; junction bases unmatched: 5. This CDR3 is CASSRRDSYNEQFF. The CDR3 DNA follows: TGTGCCAGCAGCCGACGGGACAGTTACAATGAGCAGTTCTTC.

CDR3 nucleotides: TGTGCCAGCTGGGGACAGACCAACACCGGGGAGCTGTTTTTT. The encoded protein is CASWGQTNTGELFF. This chain links TRBV6-5 with TRBJ2-2; 7 nucleotides line up with TRBD1. V shed 8 bases, J shed 2 bases, and the junction held 5 bases outside the gene matches. The CDR3 has 14 residues. Germline V gene lookup returns CDR1 MNHEY and CDR2 SVGAGI.

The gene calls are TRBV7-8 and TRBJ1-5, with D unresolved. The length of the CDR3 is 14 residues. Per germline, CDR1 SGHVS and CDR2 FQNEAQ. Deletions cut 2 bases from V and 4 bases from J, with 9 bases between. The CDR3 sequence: CASSLRSGNQPQHF. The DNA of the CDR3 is TGTGCCAGCAGCTTAAGGTCGGGGAATCAGCCCCAGCATTTT.

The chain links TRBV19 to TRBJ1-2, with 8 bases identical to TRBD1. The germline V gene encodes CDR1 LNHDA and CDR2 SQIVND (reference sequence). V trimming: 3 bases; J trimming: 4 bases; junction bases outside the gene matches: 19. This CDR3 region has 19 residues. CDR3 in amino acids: CASSINAGQVVISPYGYTF. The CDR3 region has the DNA TGTGCCAGTAGTATTAACGCGGGACAGGTCGTAATTTCTCCCTATGGCTACACCTTC.

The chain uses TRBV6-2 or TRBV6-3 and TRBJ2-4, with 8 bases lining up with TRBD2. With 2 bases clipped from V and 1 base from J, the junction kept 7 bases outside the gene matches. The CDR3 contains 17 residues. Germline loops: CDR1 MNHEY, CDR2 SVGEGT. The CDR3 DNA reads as TGTGCCAGCAGTTACAATCCGGGGGGGCCTGCCAAAAACATTCAGTACTTC. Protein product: CASSYNPGGPAKNIQYF.

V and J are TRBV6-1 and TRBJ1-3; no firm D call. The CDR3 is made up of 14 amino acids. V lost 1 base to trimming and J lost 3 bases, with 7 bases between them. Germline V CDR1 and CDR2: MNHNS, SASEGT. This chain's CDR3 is CASSEVVYGNTIYF. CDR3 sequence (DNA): TGTGCCAGCAGTGAAGTCGTGTATGGAAACACCATATATTTT.

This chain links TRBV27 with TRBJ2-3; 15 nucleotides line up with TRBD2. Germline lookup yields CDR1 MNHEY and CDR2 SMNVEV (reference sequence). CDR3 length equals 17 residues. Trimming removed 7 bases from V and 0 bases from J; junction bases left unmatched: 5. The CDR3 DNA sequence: TGTGCCAGCACCGGACTAGCGGGGGGGCGGAGCACAGATACGCAGTATTTT. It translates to CASTGLAGGRSTDTQYF.

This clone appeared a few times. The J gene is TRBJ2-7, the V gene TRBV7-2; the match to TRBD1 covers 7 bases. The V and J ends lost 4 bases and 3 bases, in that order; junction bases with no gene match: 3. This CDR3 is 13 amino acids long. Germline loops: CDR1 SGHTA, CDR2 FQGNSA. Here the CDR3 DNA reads TGTGCCAGCAGCTCGACAGGGAACTACGAGCAGTACTTC. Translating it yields CASSSTGNYEQYF.

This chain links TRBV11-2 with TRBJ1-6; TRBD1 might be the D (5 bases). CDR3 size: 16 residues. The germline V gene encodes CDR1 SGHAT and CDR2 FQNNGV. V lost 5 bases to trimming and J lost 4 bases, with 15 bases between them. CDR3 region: CASSPTGGFYNSPLHF. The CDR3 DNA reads TGTGCCAGCAGCCCGACTGGGGGATTTTATAATTCACCCCTCCACTTT. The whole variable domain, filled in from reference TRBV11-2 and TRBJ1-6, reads EAGVAQSPRYKIIEKRQSVAFWCNPISGHATLYWYQQILGQGPKLLIQFQNNGVVDDSQLPKDRFSAERLKGVDSTLKIQPAKLEDSAVYLCASSPTGGFYNSPLHFGNGTRLTVT.

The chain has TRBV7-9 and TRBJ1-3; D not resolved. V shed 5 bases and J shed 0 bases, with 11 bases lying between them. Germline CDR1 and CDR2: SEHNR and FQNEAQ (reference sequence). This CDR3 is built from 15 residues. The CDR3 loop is CASSLSGSSGNTIYF. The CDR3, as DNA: TGTGCCAGCAGCCTATCCGGGAGCTCTGGAAACACCATATATTTT.

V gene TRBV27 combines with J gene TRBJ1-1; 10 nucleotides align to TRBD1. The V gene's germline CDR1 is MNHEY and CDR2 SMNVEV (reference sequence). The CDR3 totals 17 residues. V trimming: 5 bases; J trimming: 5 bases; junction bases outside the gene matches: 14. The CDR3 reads CASSPPPGQGRVTEAFF. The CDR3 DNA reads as TGTGCCAGCAGTCCCCCCCCGGGACAGGGGAGAGTAACTGAAGCTTTCTTT.

As DNA, the CDR3 is TGTGCCAGCAGCGTTTACAGGGATCAGCCCCAGCATTTT. This encodes CASSVYRDQPQHF. This chain joins TRBV7-8 and TRBJ1-5, with a weak D call TRBD1 (6 bases). The V and J ends lost 5 bases and 5 bases respectively, with 10 bases between them. This CDR3 region has 13 residues. CDR1 SGHVS and CDR2 FQNEAQ come from the germline V gene.

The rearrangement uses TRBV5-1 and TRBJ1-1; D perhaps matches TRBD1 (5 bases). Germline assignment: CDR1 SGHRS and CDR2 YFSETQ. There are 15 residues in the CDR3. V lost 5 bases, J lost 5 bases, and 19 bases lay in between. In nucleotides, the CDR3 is TGCGCCAGCAGATCCTCGACCGGGGGAGGGACTGAAGCTTTCTTT. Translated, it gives CASRSSTGGGTEAFF. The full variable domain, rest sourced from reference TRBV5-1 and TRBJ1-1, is KAGVTQTPRYLIKTRGQQVTLSCSPISGHRSVSWYQQTPGQGLQFLFEYFSETQRNKGNFPGRFSGRQFSNSRSEMNVSTLELGDSALYLCASRSSTGGGTEAFFGQGTRLTVV.

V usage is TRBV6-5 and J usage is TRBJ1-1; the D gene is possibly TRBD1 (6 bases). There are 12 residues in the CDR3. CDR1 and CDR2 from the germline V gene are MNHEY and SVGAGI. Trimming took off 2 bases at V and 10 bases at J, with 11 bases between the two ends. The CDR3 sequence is CASSYKQGLAFF. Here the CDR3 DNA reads TGTGCCAGCAGTTACAAACAGGGTTTAGCTTTCTTT.

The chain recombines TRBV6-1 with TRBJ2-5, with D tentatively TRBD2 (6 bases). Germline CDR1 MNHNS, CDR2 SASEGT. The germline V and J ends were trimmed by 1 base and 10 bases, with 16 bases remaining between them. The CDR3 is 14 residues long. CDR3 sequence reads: CASSEGGGPWGQYF. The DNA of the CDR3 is TGTGCCAGCAGTGAAGGTGGAGGGCCATGGGGCCAGTACTTC.

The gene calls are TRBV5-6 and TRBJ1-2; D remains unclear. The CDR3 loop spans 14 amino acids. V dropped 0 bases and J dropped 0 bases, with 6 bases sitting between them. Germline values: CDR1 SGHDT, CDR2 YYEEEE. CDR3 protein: CASSLVSSNYGYTF. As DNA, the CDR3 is TGTGCCAGCAGCTTGGTCTCATCTAACTATGGCTACACCTTC.

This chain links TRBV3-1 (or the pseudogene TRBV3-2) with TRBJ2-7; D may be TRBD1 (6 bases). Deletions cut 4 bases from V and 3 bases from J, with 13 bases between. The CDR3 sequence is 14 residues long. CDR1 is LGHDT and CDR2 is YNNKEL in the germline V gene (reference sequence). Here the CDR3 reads CASSLVGQFYEQYF. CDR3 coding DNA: TGTGCCAGCAGCCTCGTCGGACAGTTCTACGAGCAGTACTTC.

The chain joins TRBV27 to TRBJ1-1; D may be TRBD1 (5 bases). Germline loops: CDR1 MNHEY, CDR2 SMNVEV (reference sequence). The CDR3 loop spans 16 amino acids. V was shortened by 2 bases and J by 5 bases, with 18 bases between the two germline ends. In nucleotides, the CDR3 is TGTGCCAGCAGTTTACAGAGACAGACCCTAGGTACTGAAGCTTTCTTT. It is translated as CASSLQRQTLGTEAFF.

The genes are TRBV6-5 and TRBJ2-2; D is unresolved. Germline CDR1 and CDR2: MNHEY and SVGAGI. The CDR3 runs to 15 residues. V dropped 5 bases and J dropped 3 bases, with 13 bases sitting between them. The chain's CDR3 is CASSPAGIDTGELFF. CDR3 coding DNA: TGTGCCAGCAGTCCCGCTGGGATCGACACCGGGGAGCTGTTTTTT.

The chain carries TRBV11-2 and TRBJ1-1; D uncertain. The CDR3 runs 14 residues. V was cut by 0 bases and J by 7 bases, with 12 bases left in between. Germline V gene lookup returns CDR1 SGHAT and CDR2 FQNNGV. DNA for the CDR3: TGTGCCAGCAGCTTAGATCTAGGGCGCGGTGAAGCTTTCTTT. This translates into CASSLDLGRGEAFF. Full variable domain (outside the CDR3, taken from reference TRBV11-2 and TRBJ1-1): EAGVAQSPRYKIIEKRQSVAFWCNPISGHATLYWYQQILGQGPKLLIQFQNNGVVDDSQLPKDRFSAERLKGVDSTLKIQPAKLEDSAVYLCASSLDLGRGEAFFGQGTRLTVV.